The sequence of this T cell receptor beta chain was determined in a study of tumor-infiltrating lymphocytes in localized non-small cell lung cancer. Study overall: Patients included smokers and never-smokers with various histologies, some sampled after neoadjuvant chemotherapy. Study-wide findings and caveats: Different pieces of the same tissue went to different assays, confounding technical variation with intratumor heterogeneity.

Repertoires were generated with immunoSEQ multiplex PCR, while TCRdb's copy carries only in-frame clones and drops some. Altogether several thousand clones are present, about 71% being singletons, with the ten largest covering around 6.5%. CDR1 SGHVS and CDR2 FNYEAQ come from the germline V gene. The CDR3 totals 18 residues. The junction had 12 bases not matched to a gene; V was cut back by 5 bases and J by 4 bases. Details on this clone: What it recognizes is unknown.

The material sequenced was uninvolved lung tissue not adjacent to the tumor. J is TRBJ1-3 and V is TRBV7-6, with 12 bases that match TRBD1. This TCR was recovered from a human donor with non-small cell lung cancer. The CDR3 is CASSPGPGQGAEGNTIYF. The CDR3 DNA is TGTGCCAGCAGCCCAGGACCGGGACAGGGGGCGGAAGGAAACACCATATATTTT.